One sample yielded the 3 T cell receptor beta chains listed below, sequenced in a study of PD-L1 blockade in urothelial cancer. Only in-frame clones appear in the TCRdb table, and some are missing; sequencing was by immunoSEQ multiplex PCR. The sample includes some 52,000 clones, about 87% of them seen just once. The specimen comprised PBMCs, sampled around atezolizumab (anti-PD-L1) treatment. The receptors shown here come from a man between 40 and 49 years old with urothelial cancer.

The V gene is TRBV19, the J gene TRBJ2-7; D remains unclear. The germline gives CDR1 LNHDA, CDR2 SQIVND (reference sequence). The CDR3 has 14 amino acids. V shed 5 bases and J shed 2 bases, with 13 bases lying between them. CDR3 in amino acids: CASSGTVNTYEQYF. The CDR3 DNA follows: TGTGCCAGTAGTGGAACAGTTAATACCTACGAGCAGTACTTC. The full variable domain, with the rest looked up from reference TRBV19 and TRBJ2-7, is DGGITQSPKYLFRKEGQNVTLSCEQNLNHDAMYWYRQDPGQGLRLIYYSQIVNDFQKGDIAEGYSVSREKKESFPLTVTSAQKNPTAFYLCASSGTVNTYEQYFGPGTRLTVT.

The genes are TRBV2 and TRBJ2-1; the D gene is possibly TRBD2 (7 bases). V was pared by 7 bases and J by 5 bases, with 12 bases between. This CDR3 has 13 amino acids. Germline V gene data show CDR1 as SNHLY and CDR2 as FYNNEI. Here the CDR3 reads CASKKGGDNEQFF. Written as DNA, the CDR3 is TGTGCCAGCAAGAAAGGGGGGGACAATGAGCAGTTCTTC.

This sequence joins TRBV28 and TRBJ1-1; TRBD1 might be the D (6 bases). Per the germline V gene, CDR1 is MDHEN and CDR2 is SYDVKM. The CDR3 consists of 15 residues. Trimming took 6 bases from V and 3 from J, leaving 17 bases between them. CDR3 bases: TGTGCCAGCAGCACAATACAGGGAATCGACACTGAAGCTTTCTTT. Translated, it gives CASSTIQGIDTEAFF.